This T cell receptor (beta chain) was documented in a study of beta chain features in type 1 diabetes. As for the study in general: Examination spanned 90 million to 140 million sorted cells from all samples.

Every isolated RNA sample was fully reverse transcribed, so sequencing captured expressed TCRB transcripts. Here immunoSEQ multiplex PCR was the method, and the copy in TCRdb shows in-frame clones only, minus some. The sample consists of roughly 500,000 clones, roughly 10% of them appearing once. V lost 7 bases, J lost 7 bases, and 21 bases lay in between. Germline assignment: CDR1 SGHRS and CDR2 YFSETQ. This CDR3 contains 15 residues. In this sample, this clone turned up a few times. V usage is TRBV5-1 and J usage is TRBJ2-4; no clear D. The sequenced sample was naive CD4+ T cells from blood. The receptor's source is a woman aged 18 to 35 in good health. The CDR3 DNA reads as TGCGCCAGCCAAATTGGGGTGATCGGGCGGAACATTCAGTACTTC. This codes for CASQIGVIGRNIQYF.